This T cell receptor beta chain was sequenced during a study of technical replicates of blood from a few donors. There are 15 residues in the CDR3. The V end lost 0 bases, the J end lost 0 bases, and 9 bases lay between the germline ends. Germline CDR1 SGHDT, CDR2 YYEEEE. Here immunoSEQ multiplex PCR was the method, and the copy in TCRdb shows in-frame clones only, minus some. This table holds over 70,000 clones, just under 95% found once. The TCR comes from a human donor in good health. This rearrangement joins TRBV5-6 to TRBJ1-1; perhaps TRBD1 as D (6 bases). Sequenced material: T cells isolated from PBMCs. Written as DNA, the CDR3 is TGTGCCAGCAGCTTGGAGGACAGACTGAACACTGAAGCTTTCTTT. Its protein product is CASSLEDRLNTEAFF.